The TCR beta chain described here comes from a study of blood T cell repertoires in COVID-19. About the study: Collection of acute and convalescent COVID-19 samples took place in the United States, Italy and Spain. The cDNA or gDNA used as material had been derived from T cells, B-cell-depleted T cells, or PBMCs.

The CDR3 spans 13 residues. V dropped 3 bases and J dropped 9 bases, with 12 bases sitting between them. Germline assignment: CDR1 SGHVS and CDR2 FQNEAQ. In the original processing: Estimation of nucleated cell counts was performed using reference gene primer amplification. Profiled with immunoSEQ multiplex PCR; TCRdb holds only in-frame clones, not every one. D and trimming were read from the DNA, whereas the V and J calls and clone size are those reported in that table. This table has about 130,000 clones, 85% appearing once. Sequenced material: peripheral blood. This TCR was recovered from a man older than 75 with active or convalescent COVID-19. The chain couples TRBV7-8 to TRBJ2-4; D might be TRBD1 (5 bases). This CDR3 is CASSFRTLGIQYF. DNA of the CDR3: TGTGCCAGCAGCTTTAGGACATTGGGCATTCAGTACTTC.